The present T cell receptor (beta chain) was sequenced within a study of blood T cell repertoires in COVID-19 (dated by TCRdb to 2019 to 2021). Turning to the overall study: The collaborator samples originated in the United States, Italy and Spain and spanned the acute and convalescent phases of COVID-19. Subjects who had been exposed to COVID-19, were actively infected with it, or had recovered from it provided the deeply sampled blood TCRbeta repertoires that made up the dataset. Samples were obtained from the ongoing ImmuneRACE study (first 160 participants) and from over 1,000 subjects provided by 6 global collaborators. The repertoires were released in a freely available public database intended as a resource for research on the immune response to SARS-CoV-2. Where available, HLA class I and class II types were obtained from metadata supplied by the sample provider rather than from assay-based typing. Sample metadata almost always included a de-identified subject ID, COVID-19 status, age in years and sex. The material from the prospective study consisted of cDNA or gDNA derived from T cells, B-cell-depleted T cells, or PBMCs. Here is what the overall study found, with its caveats: Clinical and demographic metadata were provided uncurated, with the amount varying by source and participant.

Enrolling through a virtual design, the prospective study's participants ranged in age from roughly 18 to 89 years and lived across more than 20 United States geographic areas. To assign participants to cohorts, the prospective study relied on clinical history that participants themselves reported in a screening survey and a study questionnaire. Mobile phlebotomists in the prospective study collected whole blood, serum and a nasopharyngeal or oropharyngeal swab from every participant. Participants in the prospective study had the option to provide additional blood draws and questionnaires over a roughly 2-month period. Before DNA extraction, prospective study blood samples were shipped either frozen or at room temperature. The germline V gene sets CDR1 to MNHEY and CDR2 to SVGAGI. V is clipped by 6 bases and J by 4 bases, and the sequence between their germline boundaries is 16 bases long. The CDR3 covers 15 residues, taking in both the cysteine and the phenylalanine. Just the 45-base CDR3 DNA is kept, in frame starting at base 1.

TCRbeta CDR3 regions were amplified from genomic DNA using the immunoSEQ Assay, a bias-controlled multiplex PCR. Under the source paper's analysis protocol: Within the assay, amplification of reference gene primers was used to estimate how many nucleated cells each sample contained. To quantify the absolute abundance of each unique TCRbeta CDR3 rearrangement, sequence reads were collapsed and filtered. For each sample, productive Simpson clonality was calculated as the square root of Simpson's diversity index over productive rearrangements. TCRdb provides this immuneACCESS table in a form limited to in-frame rearrangements. Some clones are lacking; in checked studies, under half of them reflect an unresolved V gene, and why the rest are absent is not known. Clonal size and the V and J genes are those of that table, whereas D and trimming came from the DNA. Counted in this sample were approximately 220,000 clones; about 80% of them appeared once. Under 1.5% of the sample is in the top ten clones.

As for this clone: The clone's antigen remains unknown. The input lacks base qualities; no much larger clone sits a single base away.

The chain is encoded by TRBV6-5 joined to TRBJ1-3; a tentative D match to TRBD1 spans 6 bases. Sequencing input: PBMCs or T cells enriched from blood (not recorded which). This TCR derives from a woman aged 40 to 55 with acute COVID-19. The DNA sequence follows: TGTGCCAGCAGCCAGATACAGGGAAGGGGAAACACCATATATTTT. This is translated as CASSQIQGRGNTIYF.